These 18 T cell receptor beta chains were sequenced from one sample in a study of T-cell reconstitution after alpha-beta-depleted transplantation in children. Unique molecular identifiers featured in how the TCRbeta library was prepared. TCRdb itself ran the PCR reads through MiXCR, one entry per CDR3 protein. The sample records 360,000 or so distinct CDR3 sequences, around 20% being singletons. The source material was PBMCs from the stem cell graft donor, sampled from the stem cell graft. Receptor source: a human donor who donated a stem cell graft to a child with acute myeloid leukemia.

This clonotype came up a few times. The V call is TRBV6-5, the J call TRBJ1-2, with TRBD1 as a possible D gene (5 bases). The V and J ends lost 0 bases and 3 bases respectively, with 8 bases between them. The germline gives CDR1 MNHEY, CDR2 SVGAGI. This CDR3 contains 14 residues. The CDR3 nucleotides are TGTGCCAGCAGTTACTCGCAGGGTGACTATGGCTACACCTTC. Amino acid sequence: CASSYSQGDYGYTF.

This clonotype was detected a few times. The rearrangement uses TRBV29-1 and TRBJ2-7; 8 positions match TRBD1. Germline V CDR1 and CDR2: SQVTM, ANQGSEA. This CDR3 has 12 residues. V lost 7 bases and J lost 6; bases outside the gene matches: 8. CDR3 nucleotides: TGCAGCGCCTGGACAGGGCCCTCCGAGCAGTACTTC. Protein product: CSAWTGPSEQYF.

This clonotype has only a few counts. In DNA, the CDR3 is TGTGCCAGCAGTTGGAGTGGCAAAAACATTCAGTACTTC. Amino acids: CASSWSGKNIQYF. This rearrangement joins TRBV12-3 or TRBV12-4 to TRBJ2-4; D is undetermined. V lost 4 bases and J 3 bases, leaving 7 bases between the germline ends. The CDR3 is 13 residues long.

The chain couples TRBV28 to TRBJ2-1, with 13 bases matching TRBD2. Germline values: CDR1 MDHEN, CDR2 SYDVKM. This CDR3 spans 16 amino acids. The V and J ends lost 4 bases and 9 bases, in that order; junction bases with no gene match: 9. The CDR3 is CASSSLLAGGPGEQFF. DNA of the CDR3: TGTGCCAGCAGTTCACTACTAGCGGGAGGGCCCGGTGAGCAGTTCTTC.

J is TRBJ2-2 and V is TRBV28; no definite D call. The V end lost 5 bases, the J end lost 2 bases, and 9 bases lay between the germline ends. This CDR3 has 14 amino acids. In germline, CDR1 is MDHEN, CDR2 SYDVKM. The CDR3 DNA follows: TGTGCCAGCAGTCCTAGGGTCAACACCGGGGAGCTGTTTTTT. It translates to CASSPRVNTGELFF.

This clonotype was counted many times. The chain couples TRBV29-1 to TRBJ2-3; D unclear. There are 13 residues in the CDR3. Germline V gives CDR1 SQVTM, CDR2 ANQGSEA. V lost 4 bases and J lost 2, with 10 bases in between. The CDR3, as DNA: TGCAGCGTTGTTCGCGCCTCCACAGATACGCAGTATTTT. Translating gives CSVVRASTDTQYF.

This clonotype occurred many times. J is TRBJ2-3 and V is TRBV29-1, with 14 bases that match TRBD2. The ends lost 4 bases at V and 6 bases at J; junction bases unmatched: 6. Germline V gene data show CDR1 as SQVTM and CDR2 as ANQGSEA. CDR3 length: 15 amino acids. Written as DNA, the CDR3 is TGCAGCGTTGTAGAGGGGACTAGCGGGAGTGATACGCAGTATTTT. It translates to CSVVEGTSGSDTQYF.

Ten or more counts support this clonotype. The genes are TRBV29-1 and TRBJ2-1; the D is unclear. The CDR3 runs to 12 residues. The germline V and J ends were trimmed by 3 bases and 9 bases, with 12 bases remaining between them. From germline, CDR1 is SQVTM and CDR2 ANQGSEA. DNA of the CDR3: TGCAGCGTTGATATTAGTTGGCGTGAGCAGTTCTTC. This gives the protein CSVDISWREQFF.

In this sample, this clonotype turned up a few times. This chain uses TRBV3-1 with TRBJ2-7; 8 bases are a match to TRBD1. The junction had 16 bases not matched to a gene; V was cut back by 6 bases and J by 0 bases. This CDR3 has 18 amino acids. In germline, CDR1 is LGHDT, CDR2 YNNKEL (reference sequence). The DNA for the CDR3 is TGTGCCAGCAGGGGCCAGGGACAGGAGTTTGGTTCCTCCTACGAGCAGTACTTC. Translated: CASRGQGQEFGSSYEQYF.

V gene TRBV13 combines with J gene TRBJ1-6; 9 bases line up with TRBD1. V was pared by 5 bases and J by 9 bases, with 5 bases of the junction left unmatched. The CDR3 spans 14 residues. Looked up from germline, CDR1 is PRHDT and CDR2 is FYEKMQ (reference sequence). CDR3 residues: CASSQRQGGSPLHF. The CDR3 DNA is TGTGCCAGCAGCCAAAGACAGGGGGGTTCACCCCTCCACTTT.

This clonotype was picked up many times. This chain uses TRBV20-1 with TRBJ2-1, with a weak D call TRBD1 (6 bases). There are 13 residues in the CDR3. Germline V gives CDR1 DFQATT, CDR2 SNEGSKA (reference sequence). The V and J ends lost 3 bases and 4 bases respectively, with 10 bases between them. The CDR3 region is CSARATGYNEQFF. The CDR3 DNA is TGCAGTGCTAGGGCAACAGGGTACAATGAGCAGTTCTTC.

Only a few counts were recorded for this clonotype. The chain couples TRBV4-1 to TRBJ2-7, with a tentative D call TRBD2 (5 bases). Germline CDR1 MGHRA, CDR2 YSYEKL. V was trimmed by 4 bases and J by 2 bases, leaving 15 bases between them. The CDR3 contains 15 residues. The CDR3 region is CASSLRWESPYEQYF. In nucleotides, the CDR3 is TGCGCCAGCAGCCTAAGATGGGAGTCCCCCTACGAGCAGTACTTC.

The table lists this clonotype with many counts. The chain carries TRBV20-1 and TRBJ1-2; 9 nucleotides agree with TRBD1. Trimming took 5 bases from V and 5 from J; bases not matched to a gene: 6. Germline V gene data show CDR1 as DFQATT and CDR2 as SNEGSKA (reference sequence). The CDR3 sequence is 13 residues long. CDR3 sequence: CSARTGESYGYTF. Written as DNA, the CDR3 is TGCAGTGCTCGGACAGGGGAATCATATGGCTACACCTTC.

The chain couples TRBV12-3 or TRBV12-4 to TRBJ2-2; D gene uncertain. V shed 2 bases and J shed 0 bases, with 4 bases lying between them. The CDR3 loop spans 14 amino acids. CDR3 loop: CASSLTTNTGELFF. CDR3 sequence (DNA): TGTGCCAGCAGTTTAACCACGAACACCGGGGAGCTGTTTTTT.

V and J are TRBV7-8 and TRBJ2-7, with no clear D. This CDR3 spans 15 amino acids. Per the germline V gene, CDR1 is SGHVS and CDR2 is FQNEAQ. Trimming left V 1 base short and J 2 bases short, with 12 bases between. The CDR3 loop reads CASSLGSQYTYEQYF. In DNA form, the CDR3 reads TGTGCCAGCAGCTTAGGGTCCCAGTATACCTACGAGCAGTACTTC.

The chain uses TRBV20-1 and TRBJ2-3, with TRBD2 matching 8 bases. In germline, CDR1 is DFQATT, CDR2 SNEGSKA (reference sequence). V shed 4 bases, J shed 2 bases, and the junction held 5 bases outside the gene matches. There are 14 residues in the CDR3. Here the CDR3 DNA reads TGCAGTGCTAACTTAGCGGGGCTCACAGATACGCAGTATTTT. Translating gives CSANLAGLTDTQYF.

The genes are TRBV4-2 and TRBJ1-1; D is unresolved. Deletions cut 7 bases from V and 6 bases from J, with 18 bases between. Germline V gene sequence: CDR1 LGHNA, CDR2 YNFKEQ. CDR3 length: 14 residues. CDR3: CASTAGGLVPEAFF. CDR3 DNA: TGTGCCAGCACCGCCGGCGGGTTAGTCCCTGAAGCTTTCTTT.

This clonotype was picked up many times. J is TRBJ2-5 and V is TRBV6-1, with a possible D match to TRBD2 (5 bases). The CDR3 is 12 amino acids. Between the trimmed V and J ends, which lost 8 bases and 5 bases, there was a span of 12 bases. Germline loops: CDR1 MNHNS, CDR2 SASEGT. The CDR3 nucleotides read TGTGCCAGCGGGGTCGGCGGGGAGACCCAGTACTTC. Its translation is CASGVGGETQYF.